This is a list of T cell receptor beta chains from one sample in a study of T cell responses to AZD1222 COVID-19 vaccine. Measured with immunoSEQ multiplex PCR; TCRdb has only the in-frame clones, and not every one. Of roughly 180,000 clones in the sample, more than 85% are singletons; the top ten hold nearly 3.5%. Sequenced here: peripheral blood, sampled 28 days after the second AZD1222 dose. Every receptor here comes from an adult who received the AZD1222 COVID-19 vaccine. Both conserved end residues are part of each CDR3. Fields, in order: clone size, J gene, V gene, D gene, CDR3 DNA, CDR3 protein. The D gene is left open where the match is weak. Where a row states a size, it is once, few, many or the class of an expanded clone; other rows omit it.

.	TRBJ1-5	TRBV6-1	.	TGTGCCAGCAGTGAACGACAGGAAATGAATCAGCCCCAGCATTTT	CASSERQEMNQPQHF
.	TRBJ1-4	TRBV5-4	.	TGTGCCAGCAGCTTCAAAGAGGGGGGGCGCGGTGAAAAACTGTTTTTT	CASSFKEGGRGEKLFF
.	TRBJ1-2	TRBV7-2	.	TGTGCCAGCAGCTTAACTACAGGGAACTATGGCTACACCTTC	CASSLTTGNYGYTF
.	TRBJ2-7	TRBV5-1	.	TGCGCCAGCAGCTTTCTCTCCCACGAGCAGTACTTC	CASSFLSHEQYF
.	TRBJ1-1	TRBV7-3	.	TGTGCCAGCAGCCTCTGGGGGCGAGTCGGCACTGAAGCTTTCTTT	CASSLWGRVGTEAFF
.	TRBJ1-2	TRBV5-4	.	TGTGCCAGCAGCTTGGCGTTTATCTATGGCTACACCTTC	CASSLAFIYGYTF
.	TRBJ2-7	TRBV5-1	.	TGCGCCAGCAGCTTGGCCCTCTGGACAGAGAGCTCCTACGAGCAGTACTTC	CASSLALWTESSYEQYF
.	TRBJ2-7	TRBV6-5	TRBD1	TGTGCCAGCAGTCCCAAGGGGGCAGGAGAGAACGAGCAGTACTTC	CASSPKGAGENEQYF
.	TRBJ1-1	TRBV29-1	.	TGCAGCGTTGAAGACACTATTTTCGGCCCGAACACTGAAGCTTTCTTT	CSVEDTIFGPNTEAFF
.	TRBJ1-1	TRBV19	.	TGTGCCAGTAGTAACGCAAAGAACACTGAAGCTTTCTTT	CASSNAKNTEAFF
.	TRBJ1-2	TRBV7-3	.	TGTGCCAGCAACCAACAGGCTGGGGGCTATGGCTACACCTTC	CASNQQAGGYGYTF
.	TRBJ2-1	TRBV2	.	TGTGCCAGCAGTGGGGGGACGGTCTCCTACAATGAGCAGTTCTTC	CASSGGTVSYNEQFF
.	TRBJ1-2	TRBV2	TRBD1	TGTGCCAGCAGCCACCGGGACAGGGTGAGCTATGGCTACACCTTC	CASSHRDRVSYGYTF
.	TRBJ2-3	TRBV3-1/TRBV3-2	TRBD2	TGTGCCAGCAGCCGACTAGCGGGAAGTATAGATACGCAGTATTTT	CASSRLAGSIDTQYF
.	TRBJ1-1	TRBV27	.	TGTGCCAGCGGCGGGACGGTGAACACTGAAGCTTTCTTT	CASGGTVNTEAFF
few	TRBJ1-1	TRBV2	.	TGTGCCAGCAGACAGGGACCGAACACTGAAGCTTTCTTT	CASRQGPNTEAFF
.	TRBJ1-2	TRBV3-1/TRBV3-2	TRBD1	TGTGCCAGCAGTAGACCCGGGACAGGGACTAACTATGGCTACACCTTC	CASSRPGTGTNYGYTF
.	TRBJ1-1	TRBV27	.	TGTGCCAGCAGTTCCCCGGGGGATTACACTGAAGCTTTCTTT	CASSSPGDYTEAFF
.	TRBJ1-6	TRBV25-1	.	TGTGCCAGCAGTGAAGGCGGTGCACCCCTCCACTTT	CASSEGGAPLHF
.	TRBJ2-7	TRBV28	TRBD1	TGTGCCTCATACAGGGGCTCCTACGAGCAGTACTTC	CASYRGSYEQYF
.	TRBJ1-1	TRBV5-1	TRBD1	TGCGCCAGCAGCCTGACAGGGGGGAACACTGAAGCTTTCTTT	CASSLTGGNTEAFF
.	TRBJ2-1	TRBV7-3	.	TGTGCCAGCAGCCCTAAGGGACTTTCCTTCAACAATGAGCAGTTCTTC	CASSPKGLSFNNEQFF
.	TRBJ2-1	TRBV19	TRBD1	TGTGCCAGTAGTATTACAGGGGGTTTCCTAAATGAGCAGTTCTTC	CASSITGGFLNEQFF
few	TRBJ1-5	TRBV28	.	TGTGCCAGCAGTTTACGACAGCGCAATCAGCCCCAGCATTTT	CASSLRQRNQPQHF
.	TRBJ2-3	TRBV2	.	TGTGCCAGCAGTGGGTTTAGCCTAGGTGATACGCAGTATTTT	CASSGFSLGDTQYF
.	TRBJ2-7	TRBV29-1	TRBD2	TGCAGCGCGCGCGGGAGGGCCTACGAGCAGTACTTC	CSARGRAYEQYF
.	TRBJ2-2	TRBV9	.	TGTGCCAGCAGCGTAGGGGTTACCGGGGAGCTGTTTTTT	CASSVGVTGELFF
.	TRBJ2-7	TRBV4-3	TRBD1	TGCGCCAGCAGCCAAGGACAGGGTAACTACGAGCAGTACTTC	CASSQGQGNYEQYF
once	TRBJ2-3	TRBV12-3/TRBV12-4	.	TGTGCCAGCAGGGGTGGGGATACGCAGTATTTT	CASRGGDTQYF
.	TRBJ1-5	TRBV28	.	TGTGCCAGCAGTTTCCTAACAGGTACGAGCAATCAGCCCCAGCATTTT	CASSFLTGTSNQPQHF
.	TRBJ1-5	TRBV28	TRBD1	TGTGCCAGCAGTTACGCTCCCGGACAGGGAAAGAGTCAGCCCCAGCATTTT	CASSYAPGQGKSQPQHF
few	TRBJ2-2	TRBV3-1/TRBV3-2	TRBD1	TGTGCCAGCAGCCAAGATCCTTTGAGACAGGGGGCCCACACCGGGGAGCTGTTTTTT	CASSQDPLRQGAHTGELFF
.	TRBJ1-5	TRBV7-3	.	TGTGCCAGCAGCTTGACAGTTAATCAGCCCCAGCATTTT	CASSLTVNQPQHF
.	TRBJ2-3	TRBV6-2/TRBV6-3	TRBD2	TGTGCCAGCAGTCCATTGACTAGCGGGATCGCAGATACGCAGTATTTT	CASSPLTSGIADTQYF
.	TRBJ2-4	TRBV2	TRBD2	TGTGCCAGCAGTGAAGCGCCACTAGCGGTAGTAGCCAAAAACATTCAGTACTTC	CASSEAPLAVVAKNIQYF
once	TRBJ2-1	TRBV28	.	TGTGCCAGCAGTCCTCTCGTTAGGGGCAATGAGCAGTTCTTC	CASSPLVRGNEQFF
.	TRBJ2-7	TRBV21-1	.	TGTGCCAGCAGCAGCCTCGGGCTAGCGGGGACCTACGAGCAGTACTTC	CASSSLGLAGTYEQYF
.	TRBJ2-2	TRBV11-3	.	TGTGCCAGCAGCGCCGACAGGGAGGCGAGCGGGGAGCTGTTTTTT	CASSADREASGELFF
.	TRBJ2-1	TRBV4-3	TRBD2	TGCGCCAGCAGCCAAGGAGGGACTAGAAACAATGAGCAGTTCTTC	CASSQGGTRNNEQFF
.	TRBJ2-3	TRBV27	.	TGTGCCAGCAGTTTCGGAGGTTACCTCACAGATACGCAGTATTTT	CASSFGGYLTDTQYF
.	TRBJ1-2	TRBV20-1	.	TGCAGTGCGACTGACTACTATGGCTACACCTTC	CSATDYYGYTF
.	TRBJ2-1	TRBV6-6	.	TGTGCCAGCAGTCCTCGGATATACAATGAGCAGTTCTTC	CASSPRIYNEQFF
few	TRBJ1-2	TRBV3-1/TRBV3-2	.	TGTGCCAGCAGCCGGGGTTCCGGCTACACCTTC	CASSRGSGYTF
once	TRBJ1-2	TRBV28	TRBD1	TGTGCCAGCAGTCTACAGGGGGCGAAGGGCTACACCTTC	CASSLQGAKGYTF
.	TRBJ2-2	TRBV30	.	TGTGCCTGGAGTACGAACACCGGGGAGCTGTTTTTT	CAWSTNTGELFF
.	TRBJ2-1	TRBV11-3	TRBD2	TGTGCCAGCAGCTTAGACTATGGGACTAGCGGGAGTCCGTTGGGAGAGCAGTTCTTC	CASSLDYGTSGSPLGEQFF
.	TRBJ2-5	TRBV12-5	.	TGTGCTAGTGGTTTGTGGCAGGGAGAGACCCAGTACTTC	CASGLWQGETQYF
.	TRBJ1-4	TRBV12-5	.	TGTGCTAGTGGACGGCCTCAAGAAAAACTGTTTTTT	CASGRPQEKLFF
.	TRBJ2-5	TRBV5-4	.	TGTGCCAGCAGCGCCCTAAGGGCCCCTGGAGAGACCCAGTACTTC	CASSALRAPGETQYF
.	TRBJ2-1	TRBV1	.	TGCACCAGCAGCCAAGGAGTGAGGATACCTTACAATGAGCAGTTCTTC	CTSSQGVRIPYNEQFF
.	TRBJ2-1	TRBV7-2	.	TGTGCCAGCAGCTTAGAGATGGGGTGGCACAATGAGCAGTTCTTC	CASSLEMGWHNEQFF
once	TRBJ2-3	TRBV5-5	.	TGTGCCAGCAGCTTTAGCACAGATACGCAGTATTTT	CASSFSTDTQYF
.	TRBJ1-2	TRBV28	.	TGTGCCAGCACCGCGACCGGGGAGTACTATGGCTACACCTTC	CASTATGEYYGYTF
.	TRBJ2-3	TRBV5-1	TRBD2	TGCGCCAGCAGCTTGGCCCATGTAGGGACTAGCGGAGATACGCAGTATTTT	CASSLAHVGTSGDTQYF
.	TRBJ1-2	TRBV19	.	TGTGCCAGTACCGAAAACTATGGCTACACCTTC	CASTENYGYTF
.	TRBJ2-5	TRBV7-2	.	TGTGCCAGCAGCTTAATGGGGGGTGAGGAGACCCAGTACTTC	CASSLMGGEETQYF
.	TRBJ2-7	TRBV5-1	TRBD2	TGCGCCAGCAGCCAGACTAGCGGGAGATCCTACGAGCAGTACTTC	CASSQTSGRSYEQYF
.	TRBJ2-1	TRBV6-1	.	TGTGCCAGCAGTGAAAGGGGGTGGGCAGGCAATGAGCAGTTCTTC	CASSERGWAGNEQFF